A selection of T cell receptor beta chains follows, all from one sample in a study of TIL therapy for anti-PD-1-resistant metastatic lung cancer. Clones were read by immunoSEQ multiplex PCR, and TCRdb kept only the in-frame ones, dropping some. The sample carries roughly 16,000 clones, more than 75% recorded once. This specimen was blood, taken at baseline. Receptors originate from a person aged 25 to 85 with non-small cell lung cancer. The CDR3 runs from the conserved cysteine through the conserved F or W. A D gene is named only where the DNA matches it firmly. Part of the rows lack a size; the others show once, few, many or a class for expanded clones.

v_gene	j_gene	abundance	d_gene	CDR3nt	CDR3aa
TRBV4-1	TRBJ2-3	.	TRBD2	TGCGCCAGCAGCTCCGGACTAGCGGGCACAGATACGCAGTATTTT	CASSSGLAGTDTQYF
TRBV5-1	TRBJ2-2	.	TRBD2	TGCGCCAGCAGCTTGGTCCCAGCGGGAGAGGGGGAGCTGTTTTTT	CASSLVPAGEGELFF
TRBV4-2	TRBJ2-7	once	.	TGTGCCAGCAGCCAAGAGGCGGGCAGGCTCTACGAGCAGTACTTC	CASSQEAGRLYEQYF
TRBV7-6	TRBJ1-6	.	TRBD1	TGTGCCAGCAGCTTAGCCTCAGGGGGAAGATACTCCCGTGGGGGCTCACCCCTCCACTTT	CASSLASGGRYSRGGSPLHF
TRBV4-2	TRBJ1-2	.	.	TGTGCCAGCAGCTCCGGCAGTATGGGCAGATTTAACTATGGCTACACCTTC	CASSSGSMGRFNYGYTF
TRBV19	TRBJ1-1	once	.	TGTGCCAGTACGGTGAACTGGAAAAGCAACACTGAAGCTTTCTTT	CASTVNWKSNTEAFF
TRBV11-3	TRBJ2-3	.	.	TGTGCCAGCAGCCCGAGAGGGACAGATACGCAGTATTTT	CASSPRGTDTQYF
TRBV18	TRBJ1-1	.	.	TGTGCCAGCTCACCAGGGGCGAACACTGAAGCTTTCTTT	CASSPGANTEAFF
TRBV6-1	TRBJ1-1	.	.	TGTGCCAGCAGTGCTAGGGTGAACACTGAAGCTTTCTTT	CASSARVNTEAFF
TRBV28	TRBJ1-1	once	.	TGTGCCAGCAGTTTTGTCGACCGGGGGGAAGCTTTCTTT	CASSFVDRGEAFF
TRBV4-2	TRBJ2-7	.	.	TGTGCCAGCAGCCAAGAGGCAGGGCCACCCATTTACGAGCAGTACTTC	CASSQEAGPPIYEQYF
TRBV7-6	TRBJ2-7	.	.	TGTGCCAGCAGCACGGGACCCAAGGTGGGCTCCTACGAGCAGTACTTC	CASSTGPKVGSYEQYF
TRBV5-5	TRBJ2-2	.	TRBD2	TGTGCCAGCAGCTCGACCGGGACTAGCTCAATAGGGGCCGGGGAGCTGTTTTTT	CASSSTGTSSIGAGELFF
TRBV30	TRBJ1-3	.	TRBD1	TGTGCCTGGCGCCCCCGGGGACAGAGCTCTGGAAACACCATATATTTT	CAWRPRGQSSGNTIYF
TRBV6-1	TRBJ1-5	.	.	TGTGCCAGCCAGACAGGACTTTGGAATCAGCCCCAGCATTTT	CASQTGLWNQPQHF
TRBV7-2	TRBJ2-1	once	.	TGTGCCAGCAGCTTAGCGCAGACCCGTTACAATGAGCAGTTCTTC	CASSLAQTRYNEQFF
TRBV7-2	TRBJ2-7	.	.	TGTGCCAGCAGCTTGGACCCACACAGCGACGAGCAGTACTTC	CASSLDPHSDEQYF
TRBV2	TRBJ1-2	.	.	TGTGCCAGCAGGGATCAGGGGATGAGCTATGGCTACACCTTC	CASRDQGMSYGYTF
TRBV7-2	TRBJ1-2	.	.	TGTGCCAGCAGCTCCCAACCCTTATCTCACTATGGCTACACCTTC	CASSSQPLSHYGYTF
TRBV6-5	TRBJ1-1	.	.	TGTGCCAGCAGTTCCCCGGGACCCCGGGGCACTGAAGCTTTCTTT	CASSSPGPRGTEAFF
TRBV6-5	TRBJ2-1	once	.	TGTGCCAGCAGTTACTCGTCTAGCGCCAATGAGCAGTTCTTC	CASSYSSSANEQFF
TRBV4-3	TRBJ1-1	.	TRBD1	TGCGCCAGCAGACGAGCAGGGGGCTCTTTGAACACTGAAGCTTTCTTT	CASRRAGGSLNTEAFF